Shown below are 30 T cell receptor beta chains from a single sample sequenced in a study of OX40 agonist ivuxolimab in advanced cancers. Library preparation was by the immunoSEQ multiplex PCR assay. TCRdb retrieved this table from immuneACCESS and kept in-frame rearrangements only. Not all clones are present; in checked studies, unresolved V genes account for under half, and no reason is known for the remainder. For this sample the table gives under 55,000 clones, of which roughly 83% were detected only once. The top ten clonotypes cover over 10% of the sample. The sample in question was CD4+ or CD8+ T cells sorted from blood, obtained in a trial of the OX40 agonist ivuxolimab. All receptors derive from an adult with an advanced solid tumor such as melanoma, head and neck, liver or kidney cancer.

V and J are TRBV29-1 and TRBJ2-3, with 11 bases identical to TRBD2. V was clipped by 3 bases and J by 0 bases; unmatched bases: 8. The CDR3 contains 17 residues. Germline V gene data show CDR1 as SQVTM and CDR2 as ANQGSEA. Written as DNA, the CDR3 is TGCAGCGTTGATGAACTAGCGGGGGTCGCTAGCACAGATACGCAGTATTTT. Protein product: CSVDELAGVASTDTQYF.

The CDR3 DNA reads as TGTGCCAGCAGCTTAAGTAGCGGGATCTACGAGCAGTACTTC. This encodes CASSLSSGIYEQYF. The chain uses TRBV11-2 and TRBJ2-7; 8 bases map to TRBD2. Trimming cost V 2 bases and J 3 bases; bases outside gene matches: 3. The CDR3 consists of 14 residues. CDR1 and CDR2 (germline): SGHAT, FQNNGV.

The V call is TRBV18, the J call TRBJ2-3; D remains ambiguous. V gave up 3 bases and J gave up 0 bases, with 10 bases separating them. Germline CDR1 and CDR2: KGHSH and LQKENI. The CDR3 totals 15 residues. CDR3 sequence (DNA): TGTGCCAGCTCACCGACCACCGACAGCACAGATACGCAGTATTTT. It translates to CASSPTTDSTDTQYF.

The chain uses TRBV5-1 and TRBJ2-1; TRBD2 matches at 7 bases. The CDR3 runs 14 residues. Losses at the gene ends were 4 bases for V and 5 bases for J; bases not matched to a gene: 6. Germline assignment: CDR1 SGHRS and CDR2 YFSETQ. Written as DNA, the CDR3 is TGCGCCAGCAGCGAGGGACTACCAGACAATGAGCAGTTCTTC. It is translated as CASSEGLPDNEQFF.

The CDR3 loop is CASSLATGAGANVLTF. CDR3 in DNA: TGCGCCAGCAGCTTGGCCACAGGCGCTGGGGCCAACGTCCTGACTTTC. This chain connects TRBV5-1 to TRBJ2-6; a weak D match, TRBD1 (5 bases). Germline CDR1 is SGHRS and CDR2 is YFSETQ. Trimming took 0 bases from V and 2 from J, leaving 9 bases between them. This CDR3 region has 16 residues.

The chain uses TRBV19 and TRBJ2-5; D not resolved. This CDR3 spans 16 amino acids. The V gene's germline CDR1 is LNHDA and CDR2 SQIVND (reference sequence). Trimming removed 0 bases from V and 2 bases from J, with 13 bases in between. CDR3 in amino acids: CASSIDEQEFQETQYF. The CDR3 DNA reads as TGTGCCAGTAGTATAGATGAGCAGGAGTTTCAAGAGACCCAGTACTTC.

The chain combines TRBV6-5 with TRBJ2-7; no firm D call. Trimming cost V 8 bases and J 2 bases, with 10 bases left between them. The CDR3 is made up of 12 amino acids. Germline CDR1 MNHEY, CDR2 SVGAGI. The CDR3 loop reads CASGSAPYEQYF. The CDR3 nucleotides are TGTGCCAGCGGGTCGGCTCCCTACGAGCAGTACTTC.

The V and J genes are TRBV19 and TRBJ2-3; the D gene is possibly TRBD2 (5 bases). The V end lost 7 bases, the J end lost 4 bases, and 15 bases lay between the germline ends. Germline-derived CDR1 and CDR2 are LNHDA and SQIVND (reference sequence). The CDR3 is 14 amino acids. Here the CDR3 DNA reads TGTGCCAGTAAGGAGGAAGAGGGCGCAGATACGCAGTATTTT. Translating gives CASKEEEGADTQYF. Using reference TRBV19 and TRBJ2-3 for the parts outside the CDR3, the full variable domain is DGGITQSPKYLFRKEGQNVTLSCEQNLNHDAMYWYRQDPGQGLRLIYYSQIVNDFQKGDIAEGYSVSREKKESFPLTVTSAQKNPTAFYLCASKEEEGADTQYFGPGTRLTVL.

The chain carries TRBV5-1 and TRBJ2-5, with a weak D call TRBD2 (9 bases). CDR1 and CDR2 (germline): SGHRS, YFSETQ. Trimming pared 2 bases from V and 5 bases from J, leaving 19 bases between. This CDR3 region has 16 residues. CDR3 nucleotides: TGCGCCAGCAGCTTCGGCCAGGGGGCGGGAGGGGAGACCCAGTACTTC. Its translation is CASSFGQGAGGETQYF.

The V and J genes are TRBV5-1 and TRBJ1-4; the D gene is possibly TRBD1 (5 bases). Trimming stripped 0 bases from V and 7 bases from J, with 13 bases between. CDR1 and CDR2 (germline): SGHRS, YFSETQ. This CDR3 has 15 residues. The CDR3 is CASSLEGREAEKLFF. CDR3 DNA: TGCGCCAGCAGCTTGGAAGGCAGGGAGGCTGAAAAACTGTTTTTT.

The chain combines TRBV7-3 with TRBJ2-2; 7 bases fit TRBD1. The CDR3 length is 16 residues. V lost 5 bases and J lost 1; bases outside the gene matches: 7. Germline V gene sequence: CDR1 SGHTA, CDR2 FQGTGA. CDR3 residues: CASSRQGPRNTGELFF. The CDR3 coding sequence is TGTGCCAGCAGCAGACAGGGCCCTAGGAACACCGGGGAGCTGTTTTTT.

This clone appeared once. The chain has TRBV7-9 and TRBJ2-7; 9 bases align to TRBD1. From germline, CDR1 is SEHNR and CDR2 FQNEAQ (reference sequence). The CDR3 contains 14 residues. V trimming: 4 bases; J trimming: 0 bases; junction bases outside the gene matches: 1. The CDR3 is CASSSDRGSYEQYV. DNA for the CDR3: TGTGCCAGCAGCTCGGACAGGGGCTCCTACGAGCAGTACGTC.

V and J are TRBV28 and TRBJ1-1; 8 bases line up with TRBD1. The germline V gene encodes CDR1 MDHEN and CDR2 SYDVKM. The V and J ends lost 6 bases and 3 bases, in that order; junction bases with no gene match: 6. This CDR3 is built from 14 residues. The CDR3 reads CASSPDRGDTEAFF. CDR3 nucleotides: TGTGCCAGCAGCCCTGACAGGGGTGACACTGAAGCTTTCTTT.

This clone was observed a few times. CDR3 residues: CASSLVGGRDTQYF. In DNA form, the CDR3 reads TGCGCCAGCAGCTTGGTAGGGGGGAGAGATACGCAGTATTTT. The chain couples TRBV5-1 to TRBJ2-3; D assignment may be TRBD1 or TRBD2 (6 bases each). Trimming removed 0 bases from V and 5 bases from J, with 10 bases in between. The germline V gene has CDR1 SGHRS and CDR2 YFSETQ. The CDR3 extends over 14 amino acids.

DNA for the CDR3: TGTGCCAGTAGGGGGGGACAAGAAGTTGAAAAACTGTTTTTT. Translated: CASRGGQEVEKLFF. The chain is built from TRBV19 and TRBJ1-4; tentative D call: TRBD1 (6 bases). Germline V CDR1 and CDR2: LNHDA, SQIVND (reference sequence). The length of the CDR3 is 14 residues. The V end lost 6 bases, the J end lost 7 bases, and 15 bases lay between the germline ends.

CDR3 sequence reads: CSAGQGGGYTF. The CDR3 bases are TGCAGCGCTGGACAGGGCGGAGGCTACACCTTC. The gene calls are TRBV29-1 and TRBJ1-2, with 8 bases that match TRBD1. This CDR3 region has 11 residues. The junction had 6 bases not matched to a gene; V was cut back by 7 bases and J by 8 bases. Germline loops: CDR1 SQVTM, CDR2 ANQGSEA. The variable domain in full, completed from reference TRBV29-1 and TRBJ1-2, reads SAVISQKPSRDICQRGTSLTIQCQVDSQVTMMFWYRQQPGQSLTLIATANQGSEATYESGFVIDKFPISRPNLTFSTLTVSNMSPEDSSIYLCSAGQGGGYTFGSGTRLTVV.

CDR3 amino acids: CAWVDSKRTDTQYF. The CDR3 nucleotides are TGTGCCTGGGTAGACAGCAAGAGGACAGATACGCAGTATTTT. V usage is TRBV30 and J usage is TRBJ2-3; a weak D match, TRBD1 (5 bases). The V end lost 5 bases, the J end lost 3 bases, and 15 bases lay between the germline ends. Germline-derived CDR1 and CDR2 are GTSNPN and SVGIG (reference sequence). CDR3 size: 14 residues.

Here the CDR3 reads CASSIAPPSVGRTEAFF. Written as DNA, the CDR3 is TGTGCCAGCAGCATAGCCCCACCCTCCGTGGGGCGCACTGAAGCTTTCTTT. The chain carries TRBV9 and TRBJ1-1, with D perhaps matching TRBD1 (5 bases). The germline CDR1 and CDR2 sequences are SGDLS and YYNGEE. The V end was cut by 4 bases, the J end by 4 bases, with 23 bases between. CDR3 size: 17 residues.

The chain carries TRBV11-1 and TRBJ2-3; D may be TRBD2 (5 bases). CDR3 length equals 16 residues. Trimming took 5 bases from V and 2 from J, leaving 17 bases between them. From germline, CDR1 is SGHAT and CDR2 FQDESV (reference sequence). The CDR3 DNA reads TGTGCCAGCAGCCCGTGGACGGGAATCTTCACAGATACGCAGTATTTT. Its translation: CASSPWTGIFTDTQYF.

The CDR3 region has the DNA TGTGCCATCAGTGAAACGGCTACCTACAATGAGCAGTTCTTC. This encodes CAISETATYNEQFF. The chain is built from TRBV10-3 and TRBJ2-1; D is unclear. The CDR3 sequence is 14 residues long. The ends were cut back, 3 bases at V and 2 bases at J, with 8 bases in the middle. Per the germline V gene, CDR1 is ENHRY and CDR2 is SYGVKD.

V is TRBV4-3 and J is TRBJ2-7; D is possibly TRBD1 (5 bases). V shed 1 base and J shed 3 bases, with 10 bases lying between them. Germline V gene lookup returns CDR1 LGHNA and CDR2 YSLEER. The CDR3 has 14 residues. The CDR3, as DNA: TGCGCCAGCAGCCAAGGGACACTTAGCTACGAGCAGTACTTC. As protein: CASSQGTLSYEQYF.

CDR3 nucleotide sequence: TGTGCCAGCAGCTTATCGGGGGACAGGGGCTGGGAGACCCAGTACTTC. Translated: CASSLSGDRGWETQYF. The chain employs TRBV7-3 and TRBJ2-5; TRBD1 matches 10 bases. CDR1 is SGHTA and CDR2 is FQGTGA in the germline V gene. This CDR3 contains 16 residues. The V segment lost 2 bases and the J segment 5 bases; nucleotides outside the gene matches: 8.

The chain combines TRBV7-2 with TRBJ1-6; D gene ambiguous. There are 16 residues in the CDR3. With 2 bases removed from V and 0 bases from J, the gap between germline ends came to 8 bases. Germline CDR1 and CDR2: SGHTA and FQGNSA. In DNA, the CDR3 is TGTGCCAGCAGCTTATTACCTAGCTCCTATAATTCACCCCTCCACTTT. It codes for CASSLLPSSYNSPLHF.

This clone is a singleton in its sample. V usage is TRBV19 and J usage is TRBJ2-3, with D perhaps matching TRBD2 (5 bases). Trimming shortened V by 4 bases and J by 5 bases, and 22 bases separated the two germline ends. Germline V gene lookup returns CDR1 LNHDA and CDR2 SQIVND (reference sequence). The CDR3 runs 17 residues. In DNA, the CDR3 is TGTGCCAGTAGTACCTCCCGCGGGCGGGCCGAGGGAGATACGCAGTATTTT. Translated, it gives CASSTSRGRAEGDTQYF.

This chain links TRBV5-6 with TRBJ2-2, with TRBD1 matching over 8 bases. Trimming removed 3 bases from V and 4 bases from J; junction bases left unmatched: 5. Germline-derived CDR1 and CDR2 are SGHDT and YYEEEE. The CDR3 runs 15 residues. CDR3 coding DNA: TGTGCCAGCAGCTACCGGGACAGGAGCACCGGGGAGCTGTTTTTT. Translated, it gives CASSYRDRSTGELFF.

V is TRBV7-9 and J is TRBJ2-7; unclear D gene. This CDR3 spans 13 amino acids. Trimming removed 1 base at V and 2 bases at J, with 6 bases between. The V gene's germline CDR1 is SEHNR and CDR2 FQNEAQ (reference sequence). CDR3 protein: CASSLGGTYEQYF. CDR3 sequence (DNA): TGTGCCAGCAGCTTAGGTGGGACCTACGAGCAGTACTTC.

The chain recombines TRBV6-4 with TRBJ2-3, with D maybe TRBD2 (5 bases). Trimming cost V 8 bases and J 2 bases, with 14 bases left between them. The CDR3 has 14 residues. CDR1 is MRHNA, CDR2 SNTAGT, per germline. CDR3 sequence (DNA): TGTGCCAGCCGCCCGGGGTCTCACACAGATACGCAGTATTTT. Amino acid sequence: CASRPGSHTDTQYF.

The rearrangement joins TRBV5-8 to TRBJ1-5, with a weak D call TRBD1 (5 bases). With 3 bases removed from V and 5 bases from J, the gap between germline ends came to 6 bases. Germline V CDR1 and CDR2: SGHTS, YDEGEE. The CDR3 is 12 amino acids. The CDR3 region has the DNA TGTGCCAGCAGCTGGGGCGATCAGCCCCAGCATTTT. Its protein product is CASSWGDQPQHF.

This clone has just one count. For the CDR3, the DNA is TGTGCCAGCAGCTTAGAGGGAACTAACTATGGCTACACCTTC. As protein: CASSLEGTNYGYTF. V gene TRBV5-4 combines with J gene TRBJ1-2; D remains ambiguous. This CDR3 is built from 14 residues. The V gene's germline CDR1 is SGHNT and CDR2 YYREEE (reference sequence). V was shortened by 2 bases and J by 0 bases, with 8 bases between the two germline ends.

This chain uses TRBV4-1 with TRBJ1-5, with D possibly TRBD1 on 5 matching bases. Germline-derived CDR1 and CDR2 are MGHRA and YSYEKL. CDR3 length equals 13 residues. Trimming took off 0 bases at V and 7 bases at J, with 7 bases between the two ends. CDR3 nucleotides: TGCGCCAGCAGCCAAGATTGGGGGCAGCCCCAGCATTTT. Its protein product is CASSQDWGQPQHF.